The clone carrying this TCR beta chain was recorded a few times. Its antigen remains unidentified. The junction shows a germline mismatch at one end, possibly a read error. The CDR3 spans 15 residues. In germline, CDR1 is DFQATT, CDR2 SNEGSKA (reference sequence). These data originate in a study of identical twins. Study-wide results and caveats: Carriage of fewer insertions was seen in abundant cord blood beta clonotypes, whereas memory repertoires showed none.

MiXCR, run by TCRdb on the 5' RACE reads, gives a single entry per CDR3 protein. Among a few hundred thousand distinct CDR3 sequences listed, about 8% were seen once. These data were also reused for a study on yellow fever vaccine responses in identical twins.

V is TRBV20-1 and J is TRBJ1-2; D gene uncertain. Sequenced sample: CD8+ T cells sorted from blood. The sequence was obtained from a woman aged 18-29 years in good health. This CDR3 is CSARDHGDVLVATPF. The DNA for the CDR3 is TGCAGTGCTAGAGATCATGGAGACGTATTGGTCGCTACGCCCTTC.